The rows below give T cell receptor beta chains drawn from one sample of a study of blood T cell repertoires in COVID-19. The assay was immunoSEQ multiplex PCR, and TCRdb's table has in-frame clones only and misses some. The data show 80,000 to 100,000 clones, 87% seen once. Sequencing was carried out using peripheral blood. All receptors derive from a woman aged 45-65 years with active or convalescent COVID-19. Both conserved end residues are part of each CDR3. The D gene is left open where the match is weak. Clone size appears in some rows only: once, few, many, or a class for an expanded clone.

D gene: .
clone size: .
V gene: TRBV2
J gene: TRBJ1-5
CDR3 DNA: TGTGCCAGCAGCGAACAGGCAGGGGATTGGCAGCCCCAGCATTTT
CDR3 protein: CASSEQAGDWQPQHF

D gene: TRBD2
clone size: .
V gene: TRBV5-8
J gene: TRBJ2-3
CDR3 DNA: TGTGCCAGCAGCTTGGGAACGGGACTAGCGGGGGCAGATACGCAGTATTTT
CDR3 protein: CASSLGTGLAGADTQYF

D gene: TRBD1
clone size: .
V gene: TRBV19
J gene: TRBJ1-2
CDR3 DNA: TGTGCCAGTAGTTCCTCGACAGGGGGAAACTATGGCTACACCTTC
CDR3 protein: CASSSSTGGNYGYTF

D gene: TRBD1
clone size: .
V gene: TRBV16
J gene: TRBJ1-5
CDR3 DNA: TGTGCCAGCAGCCAACAGACAGGGTCGCAACAGCCCCAGCATTTT
CDR3 protein: CASSQQTGSQQPQHF

D gene: TRBD2
clone size: .
V gene: TRBV27
J gene: TRBJ2-2
CDR3 DNA: TGTGCCAGCAGTTACCTAGCGGGGGGGAACACCGGGGAGCTGTTTTTT
CDR3 protein: CASSYLAGGNTGELFF

D gene: .
clone size: .
V gene: TRBV4-3
J gene: TRBJ2-3
CDR3 DNA: TGCGCCAGCAGCCAAGTTGGAGTTAGCACAGATACGCAGTATTTT
CDR3 protein: CASSQVGVSTDTQYF

D gene: .
clone size: .
V gene: TRBV6-1
J gene: TRBJ1-5
CDR3 DNA: TGTGCCAGCAGTGAAAGCGGGGGGCTTTTTCAGCCCCAGCATTTT
CDR3 protein: CASSESGGLFQPQHF

D gene: .
clone size: .
V gene: TRBV28
J gene: TRBJ1-4
CDR3 DNA: TGTGCCAGCAGTTTACCTCCCGTGGGGAGAAAGACTAATGAAAAACTGTTTTTT
CDR3 protein: CASSLPPVGRKTNEKLFF

D gene: .
clone size: .
V gene: TRBV18
J gene: TRBJ2-2
CDR3 DNA: TGTGCCAGCTCACGCGCGAACACCGGGGAGCTGTTTTTT
CDR3 protein: CASSRANTGELFF

D gene: .
clone size: once
V gene: TRBV5-6
J gene: TRBJ1-2
CDR3 DNA: TGTGCCAGCAGCGTCCTGGATATGGCTAGGCGGTATGGCTACACCTTC
CDR3 protein: CASSVLDMARRYGYTF

D gene: TRBD1
clone size: .
V gene: TRBV29-1
J gene: TRBJ2-7
CDR3 DNA: TGCAGCGTTGGGGGACAGGGCATATCCGAGCAGTACTTC
CDR3 protein: CSVGGQGISEQYF

D gene: TRBD1
clone size: .
V gene: TRBV6-2/TRBV6-3
J gene: TRBJ2-7
CDR3 DNA: TGTGCCATCAACCCCGGGACAGGGTTCCACGAGCAGTACTTC
CDR3 protein: CAINPGTGFHEQYF

D gene: TRBD1
clone size: once
V gene: TRBV24-1
J gene: TRBJ1-1
CDR3 DNA: TGTGCCACCAGTGGACAGGGCGAGCCTGAAGCTTTCTTT
CDR3 protein: CATSGQGEPEAFF

D gene: .
clone size: .
V gene: TRBV2
J gene: TRBJ1-2
CDR3 DNA: TGTGCCCGCCGGGGGGGAGGGGAGAACTATGGCTACACCTTC
CDR3 protein: CARRGGGENYGYTF

D gene: .
clone size: .
V gene: TRBV13
J gene: TRBJ1-1
CDR3 DNA: TGTGCCAGCAGCCCTGCCCAGGGATCGGGGAACACTGAAGCTTTCTTT
CDR3 protein: CASSPAQGSGNTEAFF

D gene: .
clone size: .
V gene: TRBV6-2/TRBV6-3
J gene: TRBJ1-2
CDR3 DNA: TGTGCCAGCAGTTACGAGAACTATGGCTACACCTTC
CDR3 protein: CASSYENYGYTF